These 13 T cell receptor beta chains came from one sample sequenced in a study of control samples from healthy donors and cancer patients (dated by TCRdb to between 2020 and 2021). The library relied on the immunoSEQ multiplex PCR assay. TCRdb provides this immuneACCESS table in a form limited to in-frame rearrangements. Some clones are lacking; in checked studies, under half of them reflect an unresolved V gene, and why the rest are absent is not known. The sample includes 57,000 or so clones, with 94% observed a single time. Around 3.7% of the sample lies in the top ten. Sequenced: blood. The receptor set was obtained from a man younger than 40 in good health.

The V call is TRBV4-3, the J call TRBJ2-7; D assignment may be TRBD1 or TRBD2 (6 bases each). CDR1 is LGHNA and CDR2 is YSLEER in the germline V gene. This CDR3 contains 16 residues. Trimming took 0 bases from V and 0 from J, leaving 12 bases between them. The CDR3 nucleotides read TGCGCCAGCAGCCAAGATAGGGGGGAAACCTCCTACGAGCAGTACTTC. Amino acids: CASSQDRGETSYEQYF.

This clone came up once. The J gene is TRBJ1-5, the V gene TRBV28; 10 nucleotides match TRBD1. CDR1 and CDR2 (germline): MDHEN, SYDVKM. With 2 bases clipped from V and 5 bases from J, the junction kept 6 bases outside the gene matches. This CDR3 has 16 amino acids. DNA for the CDR3: TGTGCCAGCAGTTTACGCGGACAGGGGGTTTATCAGCCCCAGCATTTT. Its translation: CASSLRGQGVYQPQHF.

The chain employs TRBV19 and TRBJ2-2; D remains unclear. There are 13 residues in the CDR3. Germline V gives CDR1 LNHDA, CDR2 SQIVND (reference sequence). Trimming left V 3 bases short and J 5 bases short, with 7 bases between. The CDR3 loop is CASSIGVTGELFF. The DNA of the CDR3 is TGTGCCAGTAGTATTGGGGTAACCGGGGAGCTGTTTTTT.

Written as DNA, the CDR3 is TGTGCCAGCAGTTTCTGGACTAGCATACCCGGGGAGCTGTTTTTT. Its protein product is CASSFWTSIPGELFF. The V gene is TRBV28, the J gene TRBJ2-2; TRBD2 matches at 8 bases. Germline V lookup: CDR1 MDHEN, CDR2 SYDVKM. CDR3 length equals 15 residues. The J segment lost 6 bases and the V segment lost 3 bases, leaving 6 bases of the junction unmatched.

V gene TRBV7-9 combines with J gene TRBJ2-3; 11 positions agree with TRBD1. The germline CDR1 and CDR2 sequences are SEHNR and FQNEAQ (reference sequence). The CDR3 has 17 amino acids. V was clipped by 1 base and J by 6 bases; unmatched bases: 9. CDR3 residues: CASSLDRTGGVGDTQYF. The CDR3, as DNA: TGTGCCAGCAGCTTAGACAGGACAGGGGGCGTCGGGGATACGCAGTATTTT. The whole variable domain, remainder taken from reference TRBV7-9 and TRBJ2-3, is DTGVSQNPRHKITKRGQNVTFRCDPISEHNRLYWYRQTLGQGPEFLTYFQNEAQLEKSRLLSDRFSAERPKGSFSTLEIQRTEQGDSAMYLCASSLDRTGGVGDTQYFGPGTRLTVL.

This chain joins TRBV7-2 and TRBJ2-3; D is ambiguous. CDR1 and CDR2 from the germline V gene are SGHTA and FQGNSA. The CDR3 is made up of 12 amino acids. Trimming took off 1 base at V and 6 bases at J, with 5 bases between the two ends. CDR3 region: CASSLDRDTQYF. CDR3 DNA: TGTGCCAGCAGCTTAGACCGGGATACGCAGTATTTT.

The chain has TRBV3-1 (or the pseudogene TRBV3-2) and TRBJ2-7; tentatively, D is TRBD2 (6 bases). V lost 0 bases, J lost 7 bases, and 16 bases lay in between. The CDR3 has 15 amino acids. Germline V gene data show CDR1 as LGHDT and CDR2 as YNNKEL (reference sequence). The CDR3 loop is CASSQDPGVLMEQYF. In DNA, the CDR3 is TGTGCCAGCAGCCAAGATCCGGGGGTCCTTATGGAGCAGTACTTC.

This chain connects TRBV10-3 to TRBJ2-1, with 10 bases aligning to TRBD1. Unmatched junction bases numbered 7, after V lost 2 bases and J lost 6 bases. CDR1 is ENHRY, CDR2 SYGVKD, per germline. The CDR3 runs to 16 residues. The CDR3 loop is CAISEPGQGNLNEQFF. As DNA, the CDR3 is TGTGCCATCAGTGAGCCGGGACAGGGGAATCTCAATGAGCAGTTCTTC.

This clone was counted a single time. V is TRBV9 and J is TRBJ2-2; D possibly corresponds to TRBD2 (5 bases). Germline CDR1 SGDLS, CDR2 YYNGEE. V was cut by 2 bases and J by 2 bases, with 13 bases left in between. The CDR3 has 16 amino acids. The CDR3 DNA reads as TGTGCCAGCAGCGTCGACTCGGGAAGAAACACCGGGGAGCTGTTTTTT. Its translation: CASSVDSGRNTGELFF.

J is TRBJ1-1 and V is TRBV27, with D possibly being TRBD1 (6 bases). The length of the CDR3 is 16 residues. Germline V lookup: CDR1 MNHEY, CDR2 SMNVEV (reference sequence). The ends were cut back, 5 bases at V and 5 bases at J, with 21 bases in the middle. CDR3 sequence (DNA): TGTGCCAGCAGTCAGACCTCGACAGGTGTGCGGACTGAAGCTTTCTTT. Translating gives CASSQTSTGVRTEAFF.

The chain carries TRBV28 and TRBJ1-1; the D gene is possibly TRBD1 (5 bases). CDR3 size: 13 residues. The germline V gene has CDR1 MDHEN and CDR2 SYDVKM. V shed 3 bases and J shed 3 bases, with 8 bases lying between them. CDR3 nucleotides: TGTGCCAGCAGTTTTTGGGGGTACACTGAAGCTTTCTTT. Residues: CASSFWGYTEAFF.

The chain couples TRBV6-4 to TRBJ2-5, with 8 bases fitting TRBD2. The CDR3 length is 15 residues. The V gene end was trimmed by 0 bases and the J gene end by 7 bases; junction bases not matched to a gene: 7. Germline assignment: CDR1 MRHNA and CDR2 SNTAGT. The CDR3 is CASSDSAGGRATQYF. CDR3 DNA: TGTGCCAGCAGTGACTCCGCGGGGGGCCGGGCGACCCAGTACTTC.

This chain uses TRBV4-3 with TRBJ2-7; a weak D match, TRBD1 (5 bases). The ends were cut back, 0 bases at V and 0 bases at J, with 12 bases in the middle. The CDR3 contains 16 residues. Germline CDR1 and CDR2: LGHNA and YSLEER. CDR3 loop: CASSQEEGESSYEQYF. CDR3 nucleotide sequence: TGCGCCAGCAGCCAAGAGGAAGGGGAAAGCTCCTACGAGCAGTACTTC.